These 6 T cell receptor beta chains were sequenced from one sample in a study of T cell repertoires in cytomegalovirus infection. No antigen has been identified for these receptors. From the reads, TCRdb called clonotypes with MiXCR, one entry per CDR3 protein. The table has about 51,000 distinct CDR3 sequences, roughly 20% seen once. The sample in question was CD8+ T cells from cultured PBMCs, obtained from culture after CMV antigen stimulation. These receptors originate from a human donor in good health (CMV status not recorded). Some clones in this sample may be carry-over from other donors' samples.

This clonotype was seen a few times. This chain's CDR3 is CSGSGYGAEQFF. CDR3 coding DNA: TGCAGTGGAAGCGGGTATGGCGCTGAGCAGTTCTTC. The rearrangement links TRBV20-1 to TRBJ2-1; D may be TRBD2 (6 bases). The germline V gene encodes CDR1 DFQATT and CDR2 SNEGSKA (reference sequence). There are 12 residues in the CDR3. Trimming shortened V by 7 bases and J by 9 bases, and 16 bases separated the two germline ends.

The chain carries TRBV12-3 or TRBV12-4 and TRBJ2-3; D gene uncertain. The CDR3 length is 16 residues. V lost 7 bases and J lost 5, with 22 bases in between. The CDR3 bases are TGTGCCAGCAAGGCCCTGGGTGGCAGCTCACGAGATACGCAGTATTTT. Its translation: CASKALGGSSRDTQYF.

This clonotype turned up a few times. The rearrangement links TRBV27 to TRBJ1-5; no definite D call. The CDR3 runs 15 residues. CDR1 is MNHEY and CDR2 is SMNVEV in the germline V gene (reference sequence). The germline V and J ends were trimmed by 2 bases and 0 bases, with 8 bases remaining between them. The CDR3 loop reads CASSLAAYSNQPQHF. In DNA, the CDR3 is TGTGCCAGCAGTTTAGCAGCGTATAGCAATCAGCCCCAGCATTTT.

The J gene is TRBJ1-1, the V gene TRBV25-1, with D unclear. The CDR3 spans 11 residues. Trimming shortened V by 6 bases and J by 8 bases, and 10 bases separated the two germline ends. CDR1 and CDR2 (germline): MGHDK, SYGVNS. The CDR3 region is CASRGGREAFF. CDR3 sequence (DNA): TGTGCCAGCAGAGGTGGCAGAGAAGCTTTCTTT.

This clonotype was seen more than once but under ten times. V usage is TRBV12-3 or TRBV12-4 and J usage is TRBJ2-2; D is unresolved. With 5 bases removed from V and 7 bases from J, the gap between germline ends came to 11 bases. This CDR3 region has 13 residues. The CDR3 coding sequence is TGTGCCAGCAGTCTCCCTTGGCACGGGGAGCTGTTTTTT. It is translated as CASSLPWHGELFF.

This clonotype was observed a few times. This sequence joins TRBV6-1 and TRBJ2-2, with 16 nucleotides matching TRBD2. The CDR3 spans 19 residues. The V and J ends lost 8 bases and 5 bases, in that order; junction bases with no gene match: 14. Germline values: CDR1 MNHNS, CDR2 SASEGT. The CDR3 DNA is TGTGCCAGCCTCCGCCTTTGGGGGGGACTAGCGGGGGGGACCGGGGAGCTGTTTTTT. It is translated as CASLRLWGGLAGGTGELFF.